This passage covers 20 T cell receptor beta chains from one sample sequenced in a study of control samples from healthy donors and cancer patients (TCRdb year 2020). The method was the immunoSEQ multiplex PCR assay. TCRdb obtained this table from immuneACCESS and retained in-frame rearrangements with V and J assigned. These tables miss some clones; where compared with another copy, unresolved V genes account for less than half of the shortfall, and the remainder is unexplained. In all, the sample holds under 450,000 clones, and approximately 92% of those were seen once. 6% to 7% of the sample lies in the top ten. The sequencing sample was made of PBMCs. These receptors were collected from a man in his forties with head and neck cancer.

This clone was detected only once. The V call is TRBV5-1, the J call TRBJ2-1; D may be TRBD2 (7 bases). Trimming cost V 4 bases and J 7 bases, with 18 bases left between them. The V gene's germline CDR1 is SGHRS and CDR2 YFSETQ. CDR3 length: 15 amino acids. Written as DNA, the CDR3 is TGCGCCAGCAGCACATTGGGGGGGCTCATGAATGAGCAGTTCTTC. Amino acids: CASSTLGGLMNEQFF.

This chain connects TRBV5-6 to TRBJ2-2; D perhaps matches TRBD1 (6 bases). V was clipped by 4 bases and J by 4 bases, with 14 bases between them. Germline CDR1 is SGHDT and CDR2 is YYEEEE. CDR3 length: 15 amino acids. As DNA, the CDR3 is TGTGCCAGCAGCCTTCCTCAGGGGTTCACCGGGGAGCTGTTTTTT. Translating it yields CASSLPQGFTGELFF. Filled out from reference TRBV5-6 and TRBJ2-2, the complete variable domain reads DAGVTQSPTHLIKTRGQQVTLRCSPKSGHDTVSWYQQALGQGPQFIFQYYEEEERQRGNFPDRFSGHQFPNYSSELNVNALLLGDSALYLCASSLPQGFTGELFFGEGSRLTVL.

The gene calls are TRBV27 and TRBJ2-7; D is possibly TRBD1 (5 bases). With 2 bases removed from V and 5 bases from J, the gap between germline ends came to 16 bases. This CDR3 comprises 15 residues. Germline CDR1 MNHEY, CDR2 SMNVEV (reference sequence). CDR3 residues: CASSLNWGRGDEQYF. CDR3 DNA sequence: TGTGCCAGCAGTTTAAACTGGGGCCGCGGTGACGAGCAGTACTTC.

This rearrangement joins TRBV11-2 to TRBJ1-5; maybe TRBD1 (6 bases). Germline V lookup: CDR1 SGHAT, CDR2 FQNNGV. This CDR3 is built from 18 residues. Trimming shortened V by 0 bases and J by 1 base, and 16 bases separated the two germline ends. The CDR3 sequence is CASSLETDTGPSNQPQHF. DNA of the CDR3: TGTGCCAGCAGCTTAGAAACTGATACAGGGCCGAGCAATCAGCCCCAGCATTTT. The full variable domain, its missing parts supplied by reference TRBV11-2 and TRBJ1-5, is EAGVAQSPRYKIIEKRQSVAFWCNPISGHATLYWYQQILGQGPKLLIQFQNNGVVDDSQLPKDRFSAERLKGVDSTLKIQPAKLEDSAVYLCASSLETDTGPSNQPQHFGDGTRLSIL.

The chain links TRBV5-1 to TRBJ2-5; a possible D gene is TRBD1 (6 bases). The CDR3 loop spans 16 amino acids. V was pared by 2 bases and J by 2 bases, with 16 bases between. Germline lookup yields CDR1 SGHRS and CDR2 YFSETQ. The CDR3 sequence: CASSLLGRGKQETQYF. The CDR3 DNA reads TGCGCCAGCAGCTTATTGGGCAGGGGCAAACAAGAGACCCAGTACTTC.

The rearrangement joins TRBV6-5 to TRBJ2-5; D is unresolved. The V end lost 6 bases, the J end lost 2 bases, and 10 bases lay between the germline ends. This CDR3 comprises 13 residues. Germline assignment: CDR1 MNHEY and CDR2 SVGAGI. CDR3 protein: CASSSLSQETQYF. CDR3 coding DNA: TGTGCCAGCAGCTCATTGAGTCAAGAGACCCAGTACTTC.

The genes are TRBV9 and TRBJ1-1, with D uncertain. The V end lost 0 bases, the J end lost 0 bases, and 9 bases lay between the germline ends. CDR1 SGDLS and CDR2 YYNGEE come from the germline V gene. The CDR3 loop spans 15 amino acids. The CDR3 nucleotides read TGTGCCAGCAGCGTAGCGGCCAGGATGAACACTGAAGCTTTCTTT. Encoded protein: CASSVAARMNTEAFF.

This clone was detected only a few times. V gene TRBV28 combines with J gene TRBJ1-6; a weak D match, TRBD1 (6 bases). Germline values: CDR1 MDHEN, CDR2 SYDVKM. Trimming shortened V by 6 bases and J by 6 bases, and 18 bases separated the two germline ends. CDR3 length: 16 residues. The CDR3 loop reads CASRRGRTGSNSPLHF. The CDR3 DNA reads TGTGCCAGCAGACGAGGCCGAACAGGGAGTAATTCACCCCTCCACTTT.

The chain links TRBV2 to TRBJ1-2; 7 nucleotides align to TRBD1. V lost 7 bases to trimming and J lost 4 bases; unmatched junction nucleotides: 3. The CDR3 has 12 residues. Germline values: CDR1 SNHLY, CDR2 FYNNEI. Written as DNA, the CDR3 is TGTGCCAGCATCGGACAGGTCTATGGCTACACCTTC. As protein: CASIGQVYGYTF.

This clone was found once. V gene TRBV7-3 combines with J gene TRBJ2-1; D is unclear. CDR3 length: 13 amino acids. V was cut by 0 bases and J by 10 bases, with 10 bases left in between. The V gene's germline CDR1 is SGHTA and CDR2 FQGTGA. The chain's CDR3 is CASSLTGPGEQFF. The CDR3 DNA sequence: TGTGCCAGCAGCTTAACTGGTCCTGGGGAGCAGTTCTTC.

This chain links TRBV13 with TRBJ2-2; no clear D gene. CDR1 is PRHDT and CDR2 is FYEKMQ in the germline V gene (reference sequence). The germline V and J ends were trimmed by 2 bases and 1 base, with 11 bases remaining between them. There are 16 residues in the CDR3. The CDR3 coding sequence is TGTGCCAGCAGCTTATTGGTATGGGGGAACACCGGGGAGCTGTTTTTT. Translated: CASSLLVWGNTGELFF.

As DNA, the CDR3 is TGTGCCAGCAGCTTCACCCAGATTTTGAACACTGAAGCTTTCTTT. It is translated as CASSFTQILNTEAFF. J is TRBJ1-1 and V is TRBV7-2; the D is unclear. CDR1 and CDR2 from the germline V gene are SGHTA and FQGNSA. This CDR3 comprises 15 residues. The V and J ends lost 3 bases and 0 bases respectively, with 11 bases between them.

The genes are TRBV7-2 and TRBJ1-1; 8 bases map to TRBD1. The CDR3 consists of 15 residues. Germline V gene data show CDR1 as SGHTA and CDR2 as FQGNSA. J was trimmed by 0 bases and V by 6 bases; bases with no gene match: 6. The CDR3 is CASSSTGAVNTEAFF. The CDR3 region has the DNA TGTGCCAGCAGTTCGACAGGGGCGGTGAACACTGAAGCTTTCTTT.

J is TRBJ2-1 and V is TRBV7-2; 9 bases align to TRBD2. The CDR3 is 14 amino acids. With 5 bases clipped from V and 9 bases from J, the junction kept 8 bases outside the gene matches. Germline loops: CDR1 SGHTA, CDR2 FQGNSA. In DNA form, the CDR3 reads TGTGCCAGCAGCCCCGACTCGCGGGGGGGTGAGCAGTTCTTC. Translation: CASSPDSRGGEQFF.

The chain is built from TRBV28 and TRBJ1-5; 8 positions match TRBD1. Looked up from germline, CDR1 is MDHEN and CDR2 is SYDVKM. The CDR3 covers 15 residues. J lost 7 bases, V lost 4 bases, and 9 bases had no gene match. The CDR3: CASSWAGGSRQPQHF. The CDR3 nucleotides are TGTGCCAGCAGTTGGGCAGGGGGCTCTAGGCAGCCCCAGCATTTT.

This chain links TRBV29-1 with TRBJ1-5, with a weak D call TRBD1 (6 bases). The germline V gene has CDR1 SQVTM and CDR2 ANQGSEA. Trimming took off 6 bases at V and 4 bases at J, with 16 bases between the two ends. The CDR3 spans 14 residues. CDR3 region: CSVAEGGPNQPQHF. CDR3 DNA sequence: TGCAGCGTCGCCGAGGGGGGCCCTAATCAGCCCCAGCATTTT.

The CDR3 spells CASRPTGVSTGELFF. CDR3 coding DNA: TGCGCCAGCAGACCGACAGGGGTGAGCACCGGGGAGCTGTTTTTT. This chain uses TRBV5-1 with TRBJ2-2; 8 bases match TRBD1. The V gene end was trimmed by 5 bases and the J gene end by 4 bases; junction bases not matched to a gene: 7. This CDR3 region has 15 residues. Germline values: CDR1 SGHRS, CDR2 YFSETQ.

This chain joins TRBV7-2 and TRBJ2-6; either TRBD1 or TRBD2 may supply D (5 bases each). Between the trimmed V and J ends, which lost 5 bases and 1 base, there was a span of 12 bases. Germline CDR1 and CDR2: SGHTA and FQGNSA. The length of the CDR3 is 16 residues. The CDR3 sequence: CASSRGWGSGANVLTF. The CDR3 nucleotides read TGTGCCAGCAGCCGTGGGTGGGGGTCTGGGGCCAACGTCCTGACTTTC.

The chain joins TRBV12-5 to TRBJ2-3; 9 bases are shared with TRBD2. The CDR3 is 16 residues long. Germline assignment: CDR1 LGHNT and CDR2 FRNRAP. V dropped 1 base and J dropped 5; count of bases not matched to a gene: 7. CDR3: CASGLERTSVEDTQYF. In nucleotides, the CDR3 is TGTGCTAGTGGTTTGGAAAGGACTAGCGTGGAAGATACGCAGTATTTT.

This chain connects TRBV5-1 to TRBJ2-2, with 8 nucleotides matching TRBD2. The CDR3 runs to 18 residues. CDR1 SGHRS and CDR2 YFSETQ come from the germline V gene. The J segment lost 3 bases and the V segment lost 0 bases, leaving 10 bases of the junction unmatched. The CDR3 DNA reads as TGCGCCAGCAGCTTGGCCGGGGGGGGCCGTCGATACACCGGGGAGCTGTTTTTT. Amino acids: CASSLAGGGRRYTGELFF. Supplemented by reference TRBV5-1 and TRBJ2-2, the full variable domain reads KAGVTQTPRYLIKTRGQQVTLSCSPISGHRSVSWYQQTPGQGLQFLFEYFSETQRNKGNFPGRFSGRQFSNSRSEMNVSTLELGDSALYLCASSLAGGGRRYTGELFFGEGSRLTVL.